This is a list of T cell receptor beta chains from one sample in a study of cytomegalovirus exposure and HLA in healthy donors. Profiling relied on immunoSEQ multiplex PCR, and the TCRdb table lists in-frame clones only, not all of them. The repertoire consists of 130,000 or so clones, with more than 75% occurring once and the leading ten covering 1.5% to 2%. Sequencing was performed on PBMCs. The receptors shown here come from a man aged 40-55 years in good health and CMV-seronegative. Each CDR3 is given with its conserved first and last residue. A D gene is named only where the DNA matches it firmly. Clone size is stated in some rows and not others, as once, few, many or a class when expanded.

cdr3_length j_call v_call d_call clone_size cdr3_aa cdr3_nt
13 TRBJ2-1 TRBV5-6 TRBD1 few CASSQDRGHEQFF TGTGCCAGCAGCCAGGACAGGGGACATGAGCAGTTCTTC
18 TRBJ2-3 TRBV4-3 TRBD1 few CASSQDDTGQGVTDTQYF TGCGCCAGCAGCCAGGACGATACTGGACAGGGGGTGACAGATACGCAGTATTTT
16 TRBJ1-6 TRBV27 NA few CASSLAWGGLNSPLHF TGTGCCAGCAGTTTAGCATGGGGGGGACTGAATTCACCCCTCCACTTT
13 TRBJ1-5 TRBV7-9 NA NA CASSPLTGQPQHF TGTGCCAGCAGCCCCCTAACAGGTCAGCCCCAGCATTTT
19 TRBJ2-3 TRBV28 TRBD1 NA CASSLSGTATSLSVDTQYF TGTGCCAGCAGTTTATCTGGGACAGCCACATCTCTCTCCGTAGATACGCAGTATTTT
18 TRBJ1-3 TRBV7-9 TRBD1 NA CASSTQGEAPFWGNTIYF TGTGCCAGCAGCACCCAGGGGGAGGCACCCTTCTGGGGAAACACCATATATTTT
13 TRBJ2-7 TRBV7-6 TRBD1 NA CASSYGTVYEQYF TGTGCCAGCAGCTATGGGACAGTCTACGAGCAGTACTTC
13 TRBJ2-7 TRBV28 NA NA CASSFGRNYEQYF TGTGCCAGCAGTTTTGGCAGAAACTACGAGCAGTACTTC
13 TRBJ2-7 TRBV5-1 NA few CASSLAGNYEQYF TGCGCCAGCAGCTTGGCCGGGAACTACGAGCAGTACTTC
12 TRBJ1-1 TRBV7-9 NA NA CASSLDRPEAFF TGTGCCAGCAGCTTAGACAGACCTGAAGCTTTCTTT
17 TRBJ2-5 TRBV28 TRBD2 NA CASSFNWGLAEQETQYF TGTGCCAGCAGTTTTAACTGGGGACTAGCGGAGCAAGAGACCCAGTACTTC
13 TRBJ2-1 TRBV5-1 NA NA CASSHSTESEQFF TGCGCCAGCAGCCACTCAACAGAGAGTGAGCAGTTCTTC
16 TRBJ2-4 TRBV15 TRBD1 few CATSRRSGTGVDSQYF TGTGCCACCAGCAGGCGTTCCGGGACAGGGGTAGACAGTCAGTACTTC
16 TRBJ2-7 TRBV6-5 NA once CASSSGLGTSTYEQYF TGTGCCAGCAGTTCTGGTCTCGGTACTTCTACCTACGAGCAGTACTTC
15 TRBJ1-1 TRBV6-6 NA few CASSSTIRRNTEAFF TGTGCCAGCAGTTCCACGATTCGGAGGAACACTGAAGCTTTCTTT
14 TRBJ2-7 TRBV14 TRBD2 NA CASSQMSGAVEQYF TGTGCCAGCAGCCAGATGAGCGGGGCGGTCGAGCAGTACTTC
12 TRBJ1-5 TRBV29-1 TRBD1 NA CSPRQGGQPQHF TGCAGCCCGAGACAGGGAGGACAGCCCCAGCATTTT
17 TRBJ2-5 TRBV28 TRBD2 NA CASTLPRASGYEETQYF TGTGCCAGCACCCTTCCCCGGGCTAGCGGATATGAAGAGACCCAGTACTTC
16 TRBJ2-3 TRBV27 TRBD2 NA CASSPTSGMGTDTQYF TGCGCCAGCAGTCCCACTAGCGGGATGGGCACAGATACGCAGTATTTT
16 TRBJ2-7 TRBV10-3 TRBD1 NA CAIRVNPDRGGDEQYF TGTGCCATCAGAGTAAATCCGGACAGGGGGGGCGACGAGCAGTACTTC
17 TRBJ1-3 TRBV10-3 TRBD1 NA CAISWTGQGSSGNTIYF TGTGCCATCAGTTGGACAGGGCAGGGTAGCTCTGGAAACACCATATATTTT
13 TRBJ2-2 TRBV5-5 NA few CAAGPINTGELFF TGTGCCGCGGGGCCGATAAACACCGGGGAGCTGTTTTTT
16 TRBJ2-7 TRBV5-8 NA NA CASSLAGTLNSYEQYF TGTGCCAGCAGCTTGGCCGGGACTTTAAACTCCTACGAGCAGTACTTC
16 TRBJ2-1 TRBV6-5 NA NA CASSYSWASEGNGQFF TGTGCCAGCAGTTACTCGTGGGCTAGCGAGGGCAATGGGCAGTTCTTC
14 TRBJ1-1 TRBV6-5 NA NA CASSPRTASTEAFF TGTGCCAGCAGCCCAAGGACAGCTTCCACTGAAGCTTTCTTT
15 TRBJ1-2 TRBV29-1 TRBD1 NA CSVEASRDRGDGYTF TGCAGCGTTGAAGCCTCTCGGGACAGGGGAGATGGCTACACCTTC
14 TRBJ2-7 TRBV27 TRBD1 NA CASSLAQGAYEQYF TGTGCCAGCAGTTTAGCACAGGGGGCGTACGAGCAGTACTTC
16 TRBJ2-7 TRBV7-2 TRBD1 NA CASSLPDRVPSYEQYF TGTGCCAGCAGCTTACCCGACAGGGTGCCCTCCTACGAGCAGTACTTC
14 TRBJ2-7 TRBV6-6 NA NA CASSRDSISYEQYF TGTGCCAGCTCACGGGACTCGATTTCCTACGAGCAGTACTTC
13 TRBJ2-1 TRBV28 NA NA CASGKGVYNEQFF TGTGCCAGCGGAAAGGGGGTCTACAATGAGCAGTTCTTC
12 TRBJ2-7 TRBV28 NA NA CASRAGAYEQYF TGTGCCAGCAGGGCAGGGGCCTACGAGCAGTACTTC
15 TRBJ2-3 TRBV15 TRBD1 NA CATSRRQGGTDTQYF TGTGCCACCAGCAGGCGACAGGGTGGGACAGATACGCAGTATTTT
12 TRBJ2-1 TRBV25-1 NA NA CASSLSLNEQFF TGTGCCAGCAGTCTTTCCTTAAATGAGCAGTTCTTC
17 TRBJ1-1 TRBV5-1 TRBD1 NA CASSAKRDRGMNTEAFF TGCGCCAGCAGCGCCAAACGGGACAGAGGAATGAACACTGAAGCTTTCTTT
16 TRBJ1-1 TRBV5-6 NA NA CASSLGAGPRNTEAFF TGTGCCAGCAGCTTGGGAGCAGGCCCTCGAAACACTGAAGCTTTCTTT
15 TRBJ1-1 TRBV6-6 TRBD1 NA CASRTLKGAGTEAFF TGTGCCAGCAGGACTCTAAAGGGGGCGGGAACTGAAGCTTTCTTT
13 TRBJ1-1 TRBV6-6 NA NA CASSRGVDTEAFF TGTGCCAGCAGCAGGGGTGTTGACACTGAAGCTTTCTTT
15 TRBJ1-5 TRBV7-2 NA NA CASSSGGGSNQPQHF TGTGCCAGCAGCTCTGGGGGCGGAAGCAATCAGCCCCAGCATTTT